These T cell receptor beta chains were read from a single sample in a study of cytotoxic CD8 clonotypes in ibrutinib-treated CLL. The table came from immunoSEQ multiplex PCR; TCRdb's copy has only in-frame clones and leaves some out. The sample consists of some 200,000 clones, roughly 79% of them appearing once. The material sequenced was PBMCs, taken after 12 months of ibrutinib treatment. These receptors came from a human donor with chronic lymphocytic leukemia. Each CDR3 is given with its conserved first and last residue.

v_gene	CDR3aa
TRBV19	CASTKNTEAFF
TRBV4-1	CASSRITGGPNTEAFF
TRBV9	CASSAGDRFSNQPQHF
TRBV27	CASSSTVFTPEKLFF
TRBV19	CASSTIAASTDTQYF
TRBV4-1	CASSQEPGKQYF
TRBV16	CASSQSVNSSPLHF
TRBV6-5	CASSYGTGGGNTIYF
TRBV28	CASSPPQDRARGYTF
TRBV11-1	CASSSGGNQPQHF
TRBV19	CASSIETGFYGYTF
TRBV5-1	CASSLGTGWSPEQYF
TRBV7-9	CASSFTGNQPQHF
TRBV4-1	CASSLQGTVVEQYF
TRBV7-9	CASSSPEDTSHEQFF
TRBV25-1	CASSGAHDRGELYGYTF
TRBV7-2	CASSPPGAHEQYF
TRBV7-9	CASSLDTAGGADTQYF
TRBV7-8	CASSPGMWGEQYF
TRBV10-1	CASSLAGADEQFF
TRBV6-5	CASSYWAPEGNEQFF
TRBV6-1	CASSDPEGARGQETQYF
TRBV19	CASRTGASFGYEQYF
TRBV29-1	CSVGVGGSYNEQFF
TRBV10-3	CAISWGGSTMNTEAFF
TRBV5-1	CASSLVGSETGELFF
TRBV7-9	CASSSIESSGNTIYF
TRBV11-2	CASSSGGTEAFF
TRBV19	CASSIGQPYYGYTF
TRBV29-1	CSVAGEGGPRGTQYF
TRBV6-1	CASSEQKAGGITGELFF
TRBV2	CASSFYEQYF
TRBV28	CASSQRTGAVGTQYF
TRBV30	CAWGRTGDEQFF
TRBV4-1	CASSQEGQGGTEAFF
TRBV4-1	CASSRNREEQYF
TRBV27	CASSLGTSGLYEQYF
TRBV27	CASSLTGLNTGELFF
TRBV6-1	CASISGLAGYNEQFF
TRBV10-3	CATTAARLYEQYF
TRBV6-5	CASSYMGFRNTEAFF
TRBV19	CASSLSLDRTLAKNIQYF
TRBV9	CASSVAGGSYGYTF
TRBV2	CASSERAAFPMNTEAFF
TRBV5-4	CASSPTGGVEQYF
TRBV9	CASSVARDRADSPLHF
TRBV10-3	CAIKAGVSDTQYF
TRBV27	CASTRTRLAGVRETQYF
TRBV9	CASSEGVAPYQETQYF
TRBV18	CASSPPGIEIGELFF
TRBV5-1	CASSFTAGFNEQFF
TRBV7-8	CASSSPGHHGQGLFGYTF
TRBV5-1	CASSLGPEQPQHF
TRBV7-9	CASTNQGGEKLFF
TRBV2	CASSPGGDTQYF
TRBV5-6	CASSRTSYEQYF
TRBV14	CASSQGRLNTGELFF
TRBV28	CASSSTDTQYF
TRBV28	CASSTIRRFYGYTF
TRBV11-3	CASSLHRAAEAFF